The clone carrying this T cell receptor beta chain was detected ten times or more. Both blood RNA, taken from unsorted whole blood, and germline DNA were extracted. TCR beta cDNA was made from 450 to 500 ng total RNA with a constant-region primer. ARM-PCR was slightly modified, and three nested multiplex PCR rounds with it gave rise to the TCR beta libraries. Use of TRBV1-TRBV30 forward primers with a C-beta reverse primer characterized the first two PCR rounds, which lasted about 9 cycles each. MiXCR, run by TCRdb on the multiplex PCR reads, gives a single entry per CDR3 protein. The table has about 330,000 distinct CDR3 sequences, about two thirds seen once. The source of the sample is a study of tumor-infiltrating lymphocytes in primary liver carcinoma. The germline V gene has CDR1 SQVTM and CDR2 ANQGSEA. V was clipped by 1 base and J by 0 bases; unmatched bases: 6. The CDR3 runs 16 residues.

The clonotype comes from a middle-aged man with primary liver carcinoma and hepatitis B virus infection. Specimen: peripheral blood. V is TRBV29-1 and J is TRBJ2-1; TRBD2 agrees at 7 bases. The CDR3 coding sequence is TGCAGCGTTGAAGGGGGAGCGGGGAGCTCCTACAATGAGCAGTTCTTC. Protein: CSVEGGAGSSYNEQFF.